The 13 T cell receptor beta chains given below trace back to one sample, sequenced in a study of blood T cell repertoires in COVID-19. Clones were sequenced by immunoSEQ multiplex PCR, and TCRdb holds only the in-frame ones, with some missing. The sample contains about 110,000 clones, about three quarters of which appear only once. Sequenced sample: peripheral blood. Source of these receptors: a man in his 70s with acute or convalescent COVID-19.

The chain links TRBV4-3 to TRBJ1-1; 8 bases align to TRBD1. There are 13 residues in the CDR3. Germline trimming cut 0 bases from V and 10 bases from J; bases unmatched to any gene: 4. The germline V gene has CDR1 LGHNA and CDR2 YSLEER. In DNA form, the CDR3 reads TGCGCCAGCAGCCAAGACAGGGGGCGACGAGCTTTCTTT. Its translation: CASSQDRGRRAFF.

V is TRBV5-1 and J is TRBJ1-1; no firm D call. Trimming shortened V by 0 bases and J by 1 base, and 7 bases separated the two germline ends. This CDR3 is 14 amino acids long. CDR1 SGHRS and CDR2 YFSETQ come from the germline V gene. The CDR3: CASSLGAWNTEAFF. In DNA form, the CDR3 reads TGCGCCAGCAGCTTGGGCGCCTGGAACACTGAAGCTTTCTTT.

The V call is TRBV19, the J call TRBJ1-5; 9 bases agree with TRBD1. Germline trimming cut 4 bases from V and 5 bases from J; bases unmatched to any gene: 9. CDR1 is LNHDA, CDR2 SQIVND, per germline (reference sequence). CDR3 length: 16 residues. The DNA of the CDR3 is TGTGCCAGTAGTAGAGAGGGACAGGGTGAGTATCAGCCCCAGCATTTT. This encodes CASSREGQGEYQPQHF.

This clone was detected a few times. This chain uses TRBV5-4 with TRBJ1-2, with TRBD1 matching 9 bases. CDR3 length equals 14 residues. Germline CDR1 is SGHNT and CDR2 is YYREEE (reference sequence). J gave up 6 bases and V 5 bases, and 8 bases lay outside the gene matches. CDR3 sequence (DNA): TGTGCCAGCAGAACCGGGACAGGGACGGATGGCTACACCTTC. The encoded protein is CASRTGTGTDGYTF.

Here the CDR3 reads CASQQGADGNQPQHF. The CDR3 DNA follows: TGTGCCAGTCAGCAGGGGGCGGACGGCAATCAGCCCCAGCATTTT. The chain joins TRBV2 to TRBJ1-5; 8 bases fit TRBD1. This CDR3 region has 15 residues. The ends lost 9 bases at V and 2 bases at J; junction bases unmatched: 9. Germline V lookup: CDR1 SNHLY, CDR2 FYNNEI. The full variable domain, completed using reference TRBV2 and TRBJ1-5, is EPEVTQTPSHQVTQMGQEVILRCVPISNHLYFYWYRQILGQKVEFLVSFYNNEISEKSEIFDDQFSVERPDGSNFTLKIRSTKLEDSAMYFCASQQGADGNQPQHFGDGTRLSIL.

This clone was found a few times. This CDR3 is CASSVEAGGRSSGNTIYF. The CDR3 DNA reads TGTGCCAGCAGCGTAGAGGCGGGGGGACGATCCTCTGGAAACACCATATATTTT. The chain has TRBV9 and TRBJ1-3, with D perhaps TRBD1 (5 bases). The CDR3 is 18 amino acids. V was clipped by 0 bases and J by 0 bases, with 16 bases between them. CDR1 is SGDLS, CDR2 YYNGEE, per germline.

This chain links TRBV12-3 or TRBV12-4 with TRBJ2-1, with D unclear. V was shortened by 5 bases and J by 12 bases, with 11 bases between the two germline ends. The CDR3 runs to 11 residues. The CDR3 is CASSLTERQFF. CDR3 in DNA: TGTGCCAGCAGTCTTACCGAGAGGCAGTTCTTC.

The chain combines TRBV4-3 with TRBJ2-3; 8 bases match TRBD1. This CDR3 comprises 18 residues. Per the germline V gene, CDR1 is LGHNA and CDR2 is YSLEER. After removal of 2 bases from V and 1 base from J, the junction contained 11 bases not matched to a gene. CDR3 DNA sequence: TGCGCCAGCAGCCAATTATTGACAGGGGCCGATGGCACAGATACGCAGTATTTT. This sequence encodes CASSQLLTGADGTDTQYF.

This clone was detected a few times. V is TRBV3-1 (or the pseudogene TRBV3-2) and J is TRBJ2-3, with D perhaps TRBD2 (5 bases). Per germline, CDR1 LGHDT and CDR2 YNNKEL (reference sequence). V gave up 4 bases and J gave up 6 bases, with 5 bases separating them. This CDR3 comprises 11 residues. Here the CDR3 DNA reads TGTGCCAGCAGCCCGGGGGATACGCAGTATTTT. It yields the protein CASSPGDTQYF.

V and J are TRBV19 and TRBJ2-3; 14 bases match TRBD2. The trim removed 5 bases at V and 10 bases at J, leaving 14 bases unmatched. The germline CDR1 and CDR2 sequences are LNHDA and SQIVND (reference sequence). This CDR3 has 17 amino acids. The CDR3 loop is CASSRQTSGGGGGAQYF. DNA of the CDR3: TGTGCCAGTAGTCGACAGACTAGCGGGGGGGGTGGAGGAGCGCAGTATTTT.

The chain combines TRBV7-7 with TRBJ2-3; 14 bases line up with TRBD2. CDR1 and CDR2 (germline): SSHAT, FNYEAQ (reference sequence). This CDR3 is 16 amino acids long. J lost 9 bases, V lost 5 bases, and 10 bases had no gene match. In DNA, the CDR3 is TGTGCCAGCAGCCCCGGACTAGCGGGGGGAGTAAGAACGCAGTATTTT. Translating it yields CASSPGLAGGVRTQYF.

CDR3 DNA: TGCAGCGTTGGAGCTAACTATGGCTACACCTTC. Encoded protein: CSVGANYGYTF. The chain uses TRBV29-1 and TRBJ1-2; unclear D gene. The CDR3 has 11 amino acids. Germline V gene lookup returns CDR1 SQVTM and CDR2 ANQGSEA. The germline V and J ends were trimmed by 4 bases and 0 bases, with 3 bases remaining between them. The full variable domain, in which reference TRBV29-1 and TRBJ1-2 provide the parts outside the CDR3, is SAVISQKPSRDICQRGTSLTIQCQVDSQVTMMFWYRQQPGQSLTLIATANQGSEATYESGFVIDKFPISRPNLTFSTLTVSNMSPEDSSIYLCSVGANYGYTFGSGTRLTVV.

The chain is built from TRBV19 and TRBJ2-2, with TRBD2 identical over 8 bases. With 3 bases clipped from V and 5 bases from J, the junction kept 8 bases outside the gene matches. CDR3 length equals 16 residues. Germline CDR1 is LNHDA and CDR2 is SQIVND (reference sequence). The CDR3 DNA reads TGTGCCAGTAGTATCACTACCCGGGGGGGAACCGGGGAGCTGTTTTTT. Protein sequence: CASSITTRGGTGELFF.